The table lists the clone carrying this TCR beta chain with many counts. The source of the sample is a study of human T cells and chemical hapten exposure. TCRdb redid the calling of the RACE reads with MiXCR, one entry per CDR3 protein. Seen here are about 51,000 distinct CDR3 sequences, around a tenth observed once, and the top ten hold about 14%. Time point noted: pre-sensitization, week 0. Documented treatment: therapeutic diphenylcyclopropenone sensitization with weekly scalp DPC. V was cut by 2 bases and J by 2 bases, with 12 bases left in between. This CDR3 region has 15 residues. The V gene's germline CDR1 is MDHEN and CDR2 SYDVKM.

This receptor was identified in a woman between 35 and 50 years old with alopecia areata. Some clones in this sample may be carry-over from other donors' samples. The J gene is TRBJ2-5, the V gene TRBV28, with D tentatively TRBD1 or TRBD2 (5 bases each). The specimen comprised whole blood, sampled in connection with sensitization to the hapten diphenylcyclopropenone (DPC). The CDR3 region is CASSLRGVLQETQYF. CDR3 DNA sequence: TGTGCCAGCAGTTTAAGAGGGGTACTTCAAGAGACCCAGTACTTC. The complete variable domain, with remaining parts taken from reference TRBV28 and TRBJ2-5, reads DVKVTQSSRYLVKRTGEKVFLECVQDMDHENMFWYRQDPGLGLRLIYFSYDVKMKEKGDIPEGYSVSREKKERFSLILESASTNQTSMYLCASSLRGVLQETQYFGPGTRLLVL.